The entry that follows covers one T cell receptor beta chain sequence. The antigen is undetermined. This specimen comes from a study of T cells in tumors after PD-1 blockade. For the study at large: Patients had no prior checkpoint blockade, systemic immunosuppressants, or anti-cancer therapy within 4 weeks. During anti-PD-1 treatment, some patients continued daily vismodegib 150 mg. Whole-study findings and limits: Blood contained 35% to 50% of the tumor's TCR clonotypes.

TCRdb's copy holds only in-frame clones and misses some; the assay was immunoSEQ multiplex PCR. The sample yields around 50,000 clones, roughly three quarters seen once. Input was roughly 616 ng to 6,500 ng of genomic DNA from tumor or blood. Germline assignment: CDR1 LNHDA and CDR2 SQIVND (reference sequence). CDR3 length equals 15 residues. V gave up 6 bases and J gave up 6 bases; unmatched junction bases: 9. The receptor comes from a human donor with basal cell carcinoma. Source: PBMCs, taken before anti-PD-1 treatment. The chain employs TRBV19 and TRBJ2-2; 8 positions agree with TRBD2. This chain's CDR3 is CASRISGSVAGELFF. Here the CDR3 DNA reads TGTGCCAGTAGAATAAGCGGGAGCGTCGCCGGGGAGCTGTTTTTT.